This T cell receptor beta chain is drawn from a study of blood T cell repertoires in COVID-19. As processed by the authors: Reference gene primer amplification yielded estimated nucleated cell counts. The method was immunoSEQ multiplex PCR; TCRdb's version includes in-frame clones alone and lacks a portion of them. V and J calls and clone size are copied from that table; D and trimming were computed from the DNA. Of roughly 200,000 clones listed, just under 90% were seen once; the top ten hold roughly 4%. The length of the CDR3 is 12 residues. Germline CDR1 and CDR2: GTSNPN and SVGIG (reference sequence). V lost 4 bases, J lost 2 bases, and 7 bases lay in between. Cohorts were based on clinical histories the participants reported.

The chain carries TRBV30 and TRBJ2-3; TRBD2 might be the D (5 bases). Source material: PBMCs or T cells enriched from blood (not recorded which). The TCR comes from a woman between 25 and 40 years old with acute COVID-19. CDR3 sequence: CAWKGATDTQYF. The DNA of the CDR3 is TGTGCCTGGAAGGGAGCCACAGATACGCAGTATTTT. The full variable domain, in which reference TRBV30 and TRBJ2-3 provide the parts outside the CDR3, is SQTIHQWPATLVQPVGSPLSLECTVEGTSNPNLYWYRQAAGRGLQLLFYSVGIGQISSEVPQNLSASRPQDRQFILSSKKLLLSDSGFYLCAWKGATDTQYFGPGTRLTVL.